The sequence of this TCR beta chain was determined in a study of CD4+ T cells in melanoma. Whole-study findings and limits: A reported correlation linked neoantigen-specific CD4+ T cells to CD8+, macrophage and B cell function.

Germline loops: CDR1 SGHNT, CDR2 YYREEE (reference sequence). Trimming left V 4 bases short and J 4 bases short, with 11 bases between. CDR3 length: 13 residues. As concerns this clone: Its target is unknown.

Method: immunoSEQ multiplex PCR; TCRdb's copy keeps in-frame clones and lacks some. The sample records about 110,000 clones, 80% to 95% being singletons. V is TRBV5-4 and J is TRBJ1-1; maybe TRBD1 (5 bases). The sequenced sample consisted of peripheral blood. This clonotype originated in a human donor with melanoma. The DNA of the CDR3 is TGTGCCAGCAGCCCCGGACACTTCACTGAAGCTTTCTTT. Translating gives CASSPGHFTEAFF.